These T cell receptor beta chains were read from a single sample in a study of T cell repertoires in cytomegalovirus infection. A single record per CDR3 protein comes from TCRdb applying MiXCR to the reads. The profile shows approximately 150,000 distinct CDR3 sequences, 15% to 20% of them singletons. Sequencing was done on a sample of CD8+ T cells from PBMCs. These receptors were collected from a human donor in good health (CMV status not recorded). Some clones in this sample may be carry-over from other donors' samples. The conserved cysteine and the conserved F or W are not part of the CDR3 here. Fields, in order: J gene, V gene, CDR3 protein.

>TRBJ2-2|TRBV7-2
ASSFRASAGTGELF
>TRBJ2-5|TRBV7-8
ASHLGEGSQETQY
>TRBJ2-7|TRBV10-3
AISASGEQY
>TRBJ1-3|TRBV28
AIRIRQHSGNSIY
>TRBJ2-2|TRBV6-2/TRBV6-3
ASSYSPHTGELF
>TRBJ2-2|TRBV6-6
ATRGGRNTGELF
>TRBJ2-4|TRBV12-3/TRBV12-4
ASSLVPTVAKNIQY
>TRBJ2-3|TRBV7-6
ASSSLRDRGPDTQY
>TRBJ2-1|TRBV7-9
ASSSGQGAANEQF
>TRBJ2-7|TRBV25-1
ASRAKVAGAFEQY
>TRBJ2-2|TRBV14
ASSRTGFASGSITGELF
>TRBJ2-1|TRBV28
ASSRIVNEQF
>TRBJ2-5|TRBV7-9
ASSLEGYETQY
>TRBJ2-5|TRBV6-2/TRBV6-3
ASNWGGETQY
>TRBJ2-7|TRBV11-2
ASSPRTYEQY
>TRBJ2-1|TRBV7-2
ASSSASGRTLYNEQF
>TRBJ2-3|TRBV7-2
ASSLVPGGITDTQY
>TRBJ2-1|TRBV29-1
SVASSGVTRAEQF
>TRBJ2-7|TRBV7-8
ASSFGTSLSYEQY
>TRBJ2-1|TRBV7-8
ASSSGTGNEQF
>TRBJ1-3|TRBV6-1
ASSTGRTGPRSGNTIY
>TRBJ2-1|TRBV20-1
SARDRQTYNEQF
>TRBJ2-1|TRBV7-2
ASSSGTSGLREQF
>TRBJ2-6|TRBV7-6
ASSHRDRGSGANVLT
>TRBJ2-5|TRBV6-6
ASSFSGRWETQY
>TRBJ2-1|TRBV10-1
ASSQAETVSYNEQF
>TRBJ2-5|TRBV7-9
ASSPTGGSGEKTQY
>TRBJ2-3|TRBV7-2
ASSLGFSGGTDTQY
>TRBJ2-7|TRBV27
ASRHSGTKRAYEQY
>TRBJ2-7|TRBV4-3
ASSQGDSSSYEQY
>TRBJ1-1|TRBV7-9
ASRSKLNTEAF
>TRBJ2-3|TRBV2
ARPRVADTDTQY
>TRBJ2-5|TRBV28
ASGGREGDLETQY
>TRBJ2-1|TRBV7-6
ASSLWAERGSYNEQF
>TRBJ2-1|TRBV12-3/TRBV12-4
ASSFPGANEQF
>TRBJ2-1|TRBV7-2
ASTPDRTPTTEQF
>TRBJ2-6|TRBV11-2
ASSLEGGDGANVLT
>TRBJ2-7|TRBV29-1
SVRDSATYEQY
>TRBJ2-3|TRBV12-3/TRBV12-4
ASSPNAGRDTDTQY
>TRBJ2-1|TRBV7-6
ASSLDIGVPNEQF
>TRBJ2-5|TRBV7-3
ASSSWDGKTQY
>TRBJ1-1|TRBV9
ASSETYNRGAF
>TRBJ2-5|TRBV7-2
ASSFLQETQY
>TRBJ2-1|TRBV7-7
ASSPGLAGGAPYNEQF
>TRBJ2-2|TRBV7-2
ASSATGELF
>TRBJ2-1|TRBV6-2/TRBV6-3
ASSYGGGNEQF
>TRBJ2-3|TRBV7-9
ASSLPLGRESTDTQY
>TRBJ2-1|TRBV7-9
ASSSSGHNEQF
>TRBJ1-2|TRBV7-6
ASSPTTEGYT
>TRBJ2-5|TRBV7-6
ASSPSIGHKETQY
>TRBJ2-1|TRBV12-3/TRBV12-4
ASSHGASGIDEQF
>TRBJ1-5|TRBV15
ATQPQGKGNQPQH
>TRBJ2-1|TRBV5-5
ASSLSFTYNEQF
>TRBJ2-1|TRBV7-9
ASSRTSNEQF